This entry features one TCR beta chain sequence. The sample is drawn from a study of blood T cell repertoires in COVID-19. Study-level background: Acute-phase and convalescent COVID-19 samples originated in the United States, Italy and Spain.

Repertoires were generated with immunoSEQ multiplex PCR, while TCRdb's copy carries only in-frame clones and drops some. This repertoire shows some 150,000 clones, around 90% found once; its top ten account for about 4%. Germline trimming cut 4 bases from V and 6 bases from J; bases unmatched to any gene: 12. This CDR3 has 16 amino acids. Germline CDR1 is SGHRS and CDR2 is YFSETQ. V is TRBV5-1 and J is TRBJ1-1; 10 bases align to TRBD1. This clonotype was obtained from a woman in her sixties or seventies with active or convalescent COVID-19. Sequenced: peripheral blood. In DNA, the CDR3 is TGCGCCAGCAGCGCCCAGTTGATTGGGACAGGGGCTGAAGCTTTCTTT. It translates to CASSAQLIGTGAEAFF.